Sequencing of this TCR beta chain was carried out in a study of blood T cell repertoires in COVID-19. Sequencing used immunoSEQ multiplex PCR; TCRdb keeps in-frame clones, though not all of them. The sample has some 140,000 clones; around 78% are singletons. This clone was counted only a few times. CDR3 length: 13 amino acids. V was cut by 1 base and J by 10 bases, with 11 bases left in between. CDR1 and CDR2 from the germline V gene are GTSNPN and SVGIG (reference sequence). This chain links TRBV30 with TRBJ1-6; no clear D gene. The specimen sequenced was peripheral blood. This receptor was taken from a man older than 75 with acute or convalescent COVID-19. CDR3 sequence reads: CAWSARRGSPLHF. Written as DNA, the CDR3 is TGTGCCTGGAGTGCCCGGCGCGGGTCACCCCTCCACTTT.